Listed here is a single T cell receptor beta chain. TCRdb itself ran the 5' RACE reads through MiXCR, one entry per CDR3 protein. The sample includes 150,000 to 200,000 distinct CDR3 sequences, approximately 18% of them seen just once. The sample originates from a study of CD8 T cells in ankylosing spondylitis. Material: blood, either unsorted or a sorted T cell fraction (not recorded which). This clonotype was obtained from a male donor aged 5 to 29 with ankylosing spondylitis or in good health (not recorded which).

CDR3 DNA: TGTGCCAGCAGCGGAACCGGGACCATTAATGAAAAACTGTTTTTT. Amino acids: CASSGTGTINEKLFF. The V call is TRBV6-5, the J call TRBJ1-4; TRBD1 is a possible D gene (5 bases). CDR3 length: 15 residues. Germline lookup yields CDR1 MNHEY and CDR2 SVGAGI. Trimming left V 6 bases short and J 4 bases short, with 15 bases between.